This TCR beta chain derives from a study of blood T cell repertoires in COVID-19. Produced via immunoSEQ multiplex PCR; TCRdb's table is partial and in-frame only. The table records fewer than 450,000 clones, approximately 84% of them present only once. Cohort 3 donors were reported recovered after two negative PCRs, clearance, or symptom resolution. V was cut by 3 bases and J by 9 bases, with 7 bases left in between. The CDR3 length is 11 residues. From germline, CDR1 is SGDLS and CDR2 YYNGEE. Sequenced material: PBMCs or T cells enriched from blood (not recorded which). The chain has TRBV9 and TRBJ2-1; no firm D call. The TCR originated in a woman in her 30s who had recovered from COVID-19. In DNA form, the CDR3 reads TGTGCCAGCAGCGGGGCCGGTGAGCAGTTCTTC. Translated, it gives CASSGAGEQFF.